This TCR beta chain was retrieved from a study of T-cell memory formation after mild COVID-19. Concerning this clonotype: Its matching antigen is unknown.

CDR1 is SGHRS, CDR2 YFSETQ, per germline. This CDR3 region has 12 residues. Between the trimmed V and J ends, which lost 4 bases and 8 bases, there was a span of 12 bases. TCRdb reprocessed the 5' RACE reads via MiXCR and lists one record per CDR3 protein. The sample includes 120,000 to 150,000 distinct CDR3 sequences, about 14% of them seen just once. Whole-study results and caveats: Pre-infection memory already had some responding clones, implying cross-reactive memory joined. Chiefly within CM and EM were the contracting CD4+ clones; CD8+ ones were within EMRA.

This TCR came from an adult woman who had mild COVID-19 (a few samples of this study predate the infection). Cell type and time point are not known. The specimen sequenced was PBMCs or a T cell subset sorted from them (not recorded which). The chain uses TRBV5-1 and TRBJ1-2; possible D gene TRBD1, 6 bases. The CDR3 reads CASSETGDGYTF. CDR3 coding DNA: TGCGCCAGCAGCGAGACAGGAGACGGCTACACCTTC.